These 22 T cell receptor beta chains were all obtained from the same sample, sequenced in a study of shared clonotypes between healthy human individuals. CD45RO negativity and positive selection for CCR7 defined naive CD8 cells, a population that excluded terminally differentiated effector memory CD45RA+ cells. Clones were read by immunoSEQ multiplex PCR, and TCRdb kept only the in-frame ones, dropping some. The sample has just over 2,000,000 clones; roughly 95% are singletons. Sequenced: naive CD8+ T cells sorted from blood. The receptors derive from a man younger than 35 in good health.

The V gene is TRBV4-1, the J gene TRBJ1-4; no reliable D call. In germline, CDR1 is MGHRA, CDR2 YSYEKL. The CDR3 spans 16 residues. V was trimmed by 1 base and J by 0 bases, leaving 9 bases between them. In nucleotides, the CDR3 is TGCGCCAGCAGCCAAGCTGGAGGCTCAACTAATGAAAAACTGTTTTTT. Its protein product is CASSQAGGSTNEKLFF.

The chain has TRBV13 and TRBJ2-7; possibly TRBD2 for D (6 bases). The CDR3 is 14 amino acids. V was clipped by 4 bases and J by 3 bases, with 13 bases between them. CDR1 is PRHDT, CDR2 FYEKMQ, per germline (reference sequence). CDR3 in DNA: TGTGCCAGCAGCTCCGGGAGAGTGGACTACGAGCAGTACTTC. Translated, it gives CASSSGRVDYEQYF.

To note about this clone: Other DNA sequences in the sample encode the same CDR3. V is TRBV9 and J is TRBJ1-5, with D tentatively TRBD1 (5 bases). The CDR3 sequence is 14 residues long. Germline V gene data show CDR1 as SGDLS and CDR2 as YYNGEE. V was trimmed by 2 bases and J by 0 bases, leaving 6 bases between them. The CDR3 DNA is TGTGCCAGCAGCGTGACAGATAGCAATCAGCCCCAGCATTTT. Protein product: CASSVTDSNQPQHF.

V is TRBV11-2 and J is TRBJ2-7; D ambiguous. Germline V gene data show CDR1 as SGHAT and CDR2 as FQNNGV. Trimming pared 8 bases from V and 1 base from J, leaving 9 bases between. The CDR3 has 12 residues. This CDR3 is CASGYTSYEQYF. The CDR3 coding sequence is TGTGCCAGCGGCTACACTTCCTACGAGCAGTACTTC. The full variable domain, completed using reference TRBV11-2 and TRBJ2-7, is EAGVAQSPRYKIIEKRQSVAFWCNPISGHATLYWYQQILGQGPKLLIQFQNNGVVDDSQLPKDRFSAERLKGVDSTLKIQPAKLEDSAVYLCASGYTSYEQYFGPGTRLTVT.

With respect to this clone: The identical CDR3 is also encoded by other nucleotide sequences in the sample. V gene TRBV7-2 combines with J gene TRBJ1-2; D is possibly TRBD1 (5 bases). Germline V gene lookup returns CDR1 SGHTA and CDR2 FQGNSA. Deletions cut 1 base from V and 5 bases from J, with 8 bases between. The CDR3 is 13 amino acids. The CDR3 region has the DNA TGTGCCAGCAGCTTAGGGGGACTTTATGGCTACACCTTC. This sequence encodes CASSLGGLYGYTF.

The chain carries TRBV10-2 and TRBJ2-7; TRBD1 agrees at 8 bases. The CDR3 spans 14 residues. J gave up 5 bases and V 6 bases, and 9 bases lay outside the gene matches. Germline lookup yields CDR1 WSHSY and CDR2 SAAADI. The CDR3 DNA reads as TGCGCCAGCAGCGACGGGACAGGACCCCACGAGCAGTACTTC. It codes for CASSDGTGPHEQYF.

CDR3: CASSLVLAGGVGELFF. Written as DNA, the CDR3 is TGTGCCAGCAGTTTGGTACTAGCGGGGGGAGTCGGGGAGCTGTTTTTT. The chain uses TRBV28 and TRBJ2-2, with 12 bases matching TRBD2. V was pared by 3 bases and J by 7 bases, with 6 bases of the junction left unmatched. Germline V gene lookup returns CDR1 MDHEN and CDR2 SYDVKM. This CDR3 contains 16 residues.

To note about this clone: Other DNA variants within this sample encode the same CDR3. The V and J genes are TRBV7-9 and TRBJ2-1; unclear D gene. The CDR3 has 12 residues. From germline, CDR1 is SEHNR and CDR2 FQNEAQ (reference sequence). V gave up 5 bases and J gave up 4 bases, with 6 bases separating them. The CDR3: CASSPGYNEQFF. The CDR3 nucleotides are TGTGCCAGCAGCCCCGGATACAATGAGCAGTTCTTC.

The rearrangement joins TRBV9 to TRBJ2-3, with 9 bases that match TRBD1. This CDR3 spans 14 amino acids. Germline values: CDR1 SGDLS, CDR2 YYNGEE. V gave up 4 bases and J gave up 6 bases; unmatched junction bases: 6. This CDR3 is CASSPPGQGDTQYF. CDR3 nucleotide sequence: TGTGCCAGCAGCCCTCCGGGACAGGGCGATACGCAGTATTTT.

This clone was observed a few times. The chain recombines TRBV5-6 with TRBJ2-2; D might be TRBD1 or TRBD2, each matching 5 bases. Per the germline V gene, CDR1 is SGHDT and CDR2 is YYEEEE. The CDR3 runs 15 residues. V lost 2 bases to trimming and J lost 5 bases, with 13 bases between them. The CDR3 sequence is CASSFGTLVTGELFF. CDR3 DNA sequence: TGTGCCAGCAGCTTCGGGACCCTTGTAACCGGGGAGCTGTTTTTT.

The V and J genes are TRBV5-1 and TRBJ2-1, with D perhaps matching TRBD2 (5 bases). This CDR3 region has 12 residues. Germline V gene sequence: CDR1 SGHRS, CDR2 YFSETQ. V lost 7 bases and J lost 6, with 11 bases in between. Here the CDR3 DNA reads TGCGCCAGCGGGGAGCGTAGCAATGAGCAGTTCTTC. Its translation: CASGERSNEQFF.

This sequence joins TRBV7-9 and TRBJ2-1; D call uncertain. Trimming pared 2 bases from V and 0 bases from J, leaving 8 bases between. Germline CDR1 SEHNR, CDR2 FQNEAQ (reference sequence). This CDR3 contains 15 residues. The CDR3: CASSLLRSSYNEQFF. For the CDR3, the DNA is TGTGCCAGCAGCTTATTACGGAGCTCCTACAATGAGCAGTTCTTC.

The genes are TRBV27 and TRBJ1-5, with a weak D call TRBD1 (6 bases). CDR1 is MNHEY, CDR2 SMNVEV, per germline (reference sequence). The CDR3 has 15 amino acids. V lost 0 bases and J lost 3, with 9 bases in between. CDR3 coding DNA: TGTGCCAGCAGTTTATCGCAGGGGTTCAATCAGCCCCAGCATTTT. Its translation is CASSLSQGFNQPQHF.

This chain joins TRBV13 and TRBJ2-6; D is ambiguous. Germline V gene lookup returns CDR1 PRHDT and CDR2 FYEKMQ (reference sequence). The CDR3 is 15 residues long. The V gene lost 2 bases and the J gene lost 0 bases, with 5 bases spanning the gap. In DNA form, the CDR3 reads TGTGCCAGCAGCTTAATGGGCTCTGGGGCCAACGTCCTGACTTTC. Protein product: CASSLMGSGANVLTF. The full variable domain, its missing parts supplied by reference TRBV13 and TRBJ2-6, is AAGVIQSPRHLIKEKRETATLKCYPIPRHDTVYWYQQGPGQDPQFLISFYEKMQSDKGSIPDRFSAQQFSDYHSELNMSSLELGDSALYFCASSLMGSGANVLTFGAGSRLTVL.

The CDR3 reads CASSQDPSGAGTDTQYF. The CDR3 coding sequence is TGTGCCAGCAGCCAAGATCCTTCCGGGGCGGGCACAGATACGCAGTATTTT. The chain joins TRBV4-2 to TRBJ2-3; perhaps D is TRBD1 or TRBD2 (5 bases each). Trimming removed 0 bases at V and 1 base at J, with 14 bases between. The CDR3 totals 17 residues. CDR1 is LGHNA, CDR2 YNFKEQ, per germline.

With respect to this clone: Other DNA variants within this sample encode the same CDR3. The CDR3 bases are TGTGCCAGCAGTTTATTGGCAGAAGAGACCCAGTACTTC. Protein: CASSLLAEETQYF. V is TRBV27 and J is TRBJ2-5; no firm D call. Germline-derived CDR1 and CDR2 are MNHEY and SMNVEV (reference sequence). V shed 1 base and J shed 3 bases, with 6 bases lying between them. This CDR3 spans 13 amino acids.

The chain couples TRBV9 to TRBJ2-7; TRBD1 might be the D (6 bases). Trimming stripped 0 bases from V and 3 bases from J, with 13 bases between. The CDR3 loop spans 15 amino acids. Germline CDR1 reads SGDLS; CDR2 reads YYNGEE. The CDR3 DNA follows: TGTGCCAGCAGCGTAGATGGGGGCGTAGGCTACGAGCAGTACTTC. Protein sequence: CASSVDGGVGYEQYF.

The rearrangement uses TRBV6-5 and TRBJ2-7, with 8 bases aligning to TRBD2. This CDR3 contains 15 residues. V was pared by 5 bases and J by 4 bases, with 10 bases of the junction left unmatched. Germline V gene data show CDR1 as MNHEY and CDR2 as SVGAGI. CDR3 residues: CASSPFSGGPYEQYF. The CDR3 DNA is TGTGCCAGCAGTCCTTTTTCGGGAGGGCCTTACGAGCAGTACTTC.

The chain is built from TRBV19 and TRBJ2-5; tentatively, D is TRBD1 (5 bases). The CDR3 consists of 15 residues. Germline lookup yields CDR1 LNHDA and CDR2 SQIVND (reference sequence). Trimming left V 5 bases short and J 2 bases short, with 15 bases between. In DNA form, the CDR3 reads TGTGCCAGTAGTGTCAATCAGGGTTTGCAAGAGACCCAGTACTTC. It specifies CASSVNQGLQETQYF.

The rearrangement links TRBV19 to TRBJ2-7, with TRBD2 identical over 14 bases. CDR3 size: 15 residues. CDR1 and CDR2 from the germline V gene are LNHDA and SQIVND (reference sequence). Trimming removed 5 bases from V and 4 bases from J; junction bases left unmatched: 4. The CDR3 loop reads CASSAGTSGGYEQYF. In DNA, the CDR3 is TGTGCCAGTAGTGCTGGGACTAGCGGGGGATACGAGCAGTACTTC.

The rearrangement links TRBV30 to TRBJ1-1; D is uncertain. Trimming shortened V by 2 bases and J by 5 bases, and 12 bases separated the two germline ends. Germline assignment: CDR1 GTSNPN and CDR2 SVGIG (reference sequence). The CDR3 spans 13 residues. In DNA form, the CDR3 reads TGTGCCTGGAGTTACGGCCCGGAGACTGAAGCTTTCTTT. It specifies CAWSYGPETEAFF.

The chain uses TRBV28 and TRBJ2-7; 7 bases align to TRBD1. Germline V gives CDR1 MDHEN, CDR2 SYDVKM. This CDR3 contains 14 residues. V lost 2 bases, J lost 4 bases, and 5 bases stayed unmatched. CDR3 residues: CASSLTGAEYEQYF. CDR3 coding DNA: TGTGCCAGCAGTTTAACAGGGGCTGAGTACGAGCAGTACTTC.